This T cell receptor (beta chain) derives from a study of early T cells in non-severe SARS-CoV-2 infection. Individual cDNA molecules were tagged with unique molecular identifiers. From the 5' RACE reads, TCRdb called clonotypes with MiXCR, one entry per CDR3 protein. This sample has approximately 50,000 distinct CDR3 sequences, with roughly 10% found just once. Trimming removed 2 bases at V and 1 base at J, with 12 bases between. The germline V gene has CDR1 SGHTA and CDR2 FQGNSA. The CDR3 totals 15 residues. Sequenced input: whole blood. The chain carries TRBV7-2 and TRBJ2-7, with D possibly being TRBD1 or TRBD2 (5 bases each). The TCR sequence derives from an adult who was a healthcare worker with PCR-confirmed SARS-CoV-2 infection or an uninfected control (not recorded which). In DNA form, the CDR3 reads TGTGCCAGCAGCTTAAGCCGGGACGGTTCCTACGAGCAGTACTTC. Translated, it gives CASSLSRDGSYEQYF.